A single T cell receptor beta chain is shown here with its context. In the study's own analysis: How many nucleated cells were present was estimated from reference gene primer amplification. Assay: immunoSEQ multiplex PCR; the TCRdb copy retains only in-frame clones and omits some. The V and J calls and clone size come from that table; D and trimming were worked out from the DNA. This table holds 190,000 or so clones, more than 70% found once. The entry originates in a study of blood T cell repertoires in COVID-19. Turning to the study itself: Samples representing acute and convalescent COVID-19 were sourced from the United States, Italy and Spain. The analysed material was cDNA or gDNA that came from T cells, B-cell-depleted T cells, or PBMCs.

Residents of about two dozen US areas, aged about 18 to 89 years, made up the participants. Looked up from germline, CDR1 is MNHEY and CDR2 is SMNVEV (reference sequence). This CDR3 is built from 15 residues. The junction had 6 bases not matched to a gene; V was cut back by 6 bases and J by 1 base. This chain joins TRBV27 and TRBJ2-7; 10 bases map to TRBD2. The sequencing sample was made of PBMCs or T cells enriched from blood (not recorded which). This sequence was found in a woman between 18 and 29 years old who had recovered from COVID-19. CDR3 nucleotides: TGTGCCAGCAGATATAGCGGGGGGTTGTCCTACGAGCAGTACTTC. It yields the protein CASRYSGGLSYEQYF.